These T cell receptor beta chains were read from a single sample in a study of identical twins. TCRdb analysed the 5' RACE reads with MiXCR anew, one entry per CDR3 protein. The table has some 790,000 distinct CDR3 sequences, about 18% seen once. These data were likewise used in another study, on T cells expressing NK-cell markers.

Sequencing input: PBMCs. The source of these receptors is a woman under 30 in good health. Both conserved end residues are part of each CDR3. D genes are given only for firm matches. A row's size may be missing; if present it is once, few, many or a size class.

clone_size j_call d_call v_call cdr3_aa cdr3_nt
many TRBJ2-5 TRBD1 TRBV6-1 CASSLSTGGGQETQYF TGTGCCAGCAGTCTGTCTACAGGGGGAGGCCAAGAGACCCAGTACTTC
. TRBJ2-7 TRBD2 TRBV6-1 CASSQSGGGPYEQYF TGTGCCAGCAGTCAAAGCGGGGGGGGCCCCTACGAGCAGTACTTC
. TRBJ2-3 . TRBV27 CESRADTQYF TGTGAGTCTCGGGCAGATACGCAGTATTTT
. TRBJ1-1 TRBD1 TRBV5-1 CASSYTGAMRTEAFF TGCGCCAGCAGCTATACAGGGGCCATGCGGACTGAAGCTTTCTTT
. TRBJ1-3 . TRBV12-3/TRBV12-4 CASSLGLSGGPRVNVYF TGTGCCAGCAGTTTAGGCTTGTCGGGCGGCCCGAGGGTCAACGTATATTTT
medium-sized TRBJ2-3 TRBD1 TRBV27 CASSLPPGGRSDTQYF TGTGCCAGCAGTTTACCCCCAGGGGGAAGGTCAGATACGCAGTATTTT
few TRBJ2-1 . TRBV7-8 CASSSRTSDEQFF TGTGCCAGCAGCTCGCGGACCAGCGATGAGCAGTTCTTC
. TRBJ2-7 TRBD1 TRBV3-1 CASSQEGTARLGAVYEQYF TGTGCCAGCAGCCAAGAGGGGACAGCCCGCCTTGGGGCAGTCTACGAGCAGTACTTC
few TRBJ2-7 . TRBV24-1 CATSADSWDEQYF TGTGCCACCAGTGCGGACTCATGGGACGAGCAGTACTTC
. TRBJ2-7 . TRBV29-1 CSISLANHYEQYF TGCAGCATCTCCCTAGCGAACCACTACGAGCAGTACTTC
. TRBJ2-3 TRBD2 TRBV20-1 CSANPGLAGGPSTDTQYF TGCAGTGCTAATCCCGGACTAGCGGGGGGCCCTAGCACAGATACGCAGTATTTT
few TRBJ2-3 TRBD2 TRBV12-3/TRBV12-4 CASSLRGGLAAGTDTQYF TGTGCCAGCAGTTTAAGAGGGGGACTAGCGGCGGGAACAGATACGCAGTATTTT
few TRBJ1-5 . TRBV7-9 CASSYNNQPQHF TGTGCCAGCAGCTACAACAATCAGCCCCAGCATTTT
. TRBJ1-1 . TRBV7-2 CASSLEGMATEAFF TGTGCCAGCAGCTTAGAAGGGATGGCCACTGAAGCTTTCTTT
. TRBJ2-3 . TRBV10-1 CASSETGATDTQYF TGCGCCAGCAGTGAAACGGGGGCAACAGATACGCAGTATTTT